These T cell receptor beta chains were read from a single sample in a study of T cell responses to AZD1222 COVID-19 vaccine. Method: immunoSEQ multiplex PCR; TCRdb's copy keeps in-frame clones and lacks some. Of roughly 100,000 clones listed, 85% to 90% are singletons. The input for sequencing was peripheral blood, taken on day 0 of AZD1222 vaccination. The receptors originated from an adult in good health. The CDR3 runs from the conserved cysteine through the conserved F or W. The D gene is left open where the match is weak. Clone size is shown for a subset of rows, as once, few, many or a class of expanded clone.

TRBJ2-3,.,TRBV9,.,TGTGCCAGCAGCGTAGGTGGGATCGGTACAGATACGCAGTATTTT,CASSVGGIGTDTQYF
TRBJ1-2,.,TRBV6-2/TRBV6-3,.,TGTGCCAGCAGCCCAAAGGTTTTTGCTGGCTACACCTTC,CASSPKVFAGYTF
TRBJ2-2,.,TRBV13,TRBD1,TGTGCCAGCAGCCGTTACGGGGGACAGGGAAACACCGGGGAGCTGTTTTTT,CASSRYGGQGNTGELFF
TRBJ2-4,.,TRBV5-1,.,TGCGCCAGCAGCTTGGTGAGCTCGGGAGCCAAAAACATTCAGTACTTC,CASSLVSSGAKNIQYF
TRBJ1-6,.,TRBV6-1,TRBD1,TGTGCCAGCAGTGAAGGAGTAGGGACAGGCGGTGGTTCACCCCTCCACTTT,CASSEGVGTGGGSPLHF
TRBJ2-3,once,TRBV5-1,TRBD1,TGCGCCAGCAGCTGGGGACAGGTCGGCACAGATACGCAGTATTTT,CASSWGQVGTDTQYF
TRBJ1-1,.,TRBV29-1,.,TGCAGCGTTGGGGAGCCGATGGGGGCTGAAGCTTTCTTT,CSVGEPMGAEAFF
TRBJ2-2,.,TRBV6-4,.,TGTGCCAGCAGTGACTCACCCGGGCTCGGGGAGCTGTTTTTT,CASSDSPGLGELFF
TRBJ1-3,once,TRBV2,.,TGTGCCAGCAGTGACGGCTCTGGAAACACCATATATTTT,CASSDGSGNTIYF
TRBJ1-6,.,TRBV7-2,.,TGTGCCAGCAGCTTAGGCGGCGGGGGGCTTAATTCACCCCTCCACTTT,CASSLGGGGLNSPLHF
TRBJ2-1,.,TRBV5-6,TRBD2,TGTGCCAGCCTCCTCTGGGGGGGTGGGAGTCCCTACAATGAGCAGTTCTTC,CASLLWGGGSPYNEQFF
TRBJ1-1,.,TRBV5-6,TRBD1,TGTGCCAGCAGCTTTAATAGCGCAGGGGGCACTGAAGCTTTCTTT,CASSFNSAGGTEAFF
TRBJ1-1,.,TRBV28,.,TGTGCCAGCAGTTTACTGTTAGAGATTGGTGAAGCTTTCTTT,CASSLLLEIGEAFF
TRBJ2-1,.,TRBV6-1,.,TGTGCCAGCAGTGAAGCGGTAGGGGAAACCTACAATGAGCAGTTCTTC,CASSEAVGETYNEQFF
TRBJ2-7,once,TRBV5-1,.,TGCGCCAGCAGCTTGGGTGACGGAATTTCCTCCTACGAGCAGTACTTC,CASSLGDGISSYEQYF
TRBJ1-4,.,TRBV30,TRBD1,TGTGCCAGCAAGGGACAGGCGGAAAAACTGTTTTTT,CASKGQAEKLFF
TRBJ2-7,.,TRBV11-2,.,TGTGCCAGCAGCGGGACTTACTACGAGCAGTACTTC,CASSGTYYEQYF
TRBJ2-1,few,TRBV7-3,TRBD1,TGTGCCAGCAGCCTCACAGGGGGGAACAATGAGCAGTTCTTC,CASSLTGGNNEQFF
TRBJ2-6,.,TRBV5-6,.,TGTGCCAGCAGCTTGGGCCCGCCTGGGGCCAACGTCCTGACTTTC,CASSLGPPGANVLTF
TRBJ2-1,.,TRBV3-1/TRBV3-2,TRBD1,TGTGCCAGCAGCCAAGATGTAGGGACAGGGCAAAATGAGCAGTTCTTC,CASSQDVGTGQNEQFF
TRBJ2-7,.,TRBV3-1/TRBV3-2,TRBD2,TGTGCCAGCAGCCCCGGGGAGGGGACTTACTACGAGCAGTACTTC,CASSPGEGTYYEQYF
TRBJ2-1,few,TRBV19,.,TGTGCCAGTAGTATCAAACAGGGCGTTGAGCAGTTCTTC,CASSIKQGVEQFF
TRBJ2-1,.,TRBV30,TRBD2,TGTGCCTGGAGTCCCCGGGGGAGGGTAGGGAATGAGCAGTTCTTC,CAWSPRGRVGNEQFF
TRBJ1-5,.,TRBV4-2,TRBD1,TGTGCCAGCAGCAAAGACAGGGGCAATCAGCCCCAGCATTTT,CASSKDRGNQPQHF
TRBJ2-7,once,TRBV5-1,.,TGCGCCAGCAGCTTGTACCCGGGGGCAGTCGACGAGCAGTACTTC,CASSLYPGAVDEQYF
TRBJ2-1,.,TRBV19,.,TGTGCCAGTAGTATCGGTGGGGTCGGGCGCAATGAGCAGTTCTTC,CASSIGGVGRNEQFF
TRBJ2-3,.,TRBV6-1,TRBD2,TGTGCCAGCAGTGAACTAGCGGGGGGGCCGGATACGCAGTATTTT,CASSELAGGPDTQYF
TRBJ1-4,.,TRBV3-1/TRBV3-2,TRBD1,TGTGCCAGCAGGCCCCGGGACAGAACGGAAAAACTGTTTTTT,CASRPRDRTEKLFF
TRBJ1-5,.,TRBV2,.,TGTGCCAGCAAGGGGGACGTAGTAAGGAATCAGCCCCAGCATTTT,CASKGDVVRNQPQHF
TRBJ1-5,.,TRBV6-2/TRBV6-3,.,TGTGCCAGCAGTCCCGGGGCCACGGGGCACAATCAGCCCCAGCATTTT,CASSPGATGHNQPQHF
TRBJ1-5,few,TRBV2,.,TGTGCCAGCAGTGATATGGGGAATCAGCCCCAGCATTTT,CASSDMGNQPQHF
TRBJ2-1,.,TRBV10-3,TRBD2,TGTGCCATCAGGGAACTAGCGGGCTACAATGAGCAGTTCTTC,CAIRELAGYNEQFF
TRBJ1-5,once,TRBV7-2,.,TGTGCCAGCAGCTTAGCTTCGAATCAGCCCCAGCATTTT,CASSLASNQPQHF
TRBJ2-3,.,TRBV7-9,.,TGTGCCAGCAGCTCGCCGACGCCGGGTGTAGATACGCAGTATTTT,CASSSPTPGVDTQYF
TRBJ1-5,.,TRBV7-2,.,TGTGCCAGCAGCTTAGGTCCCAGCCATAGCAATCAGCCCCAGCATTTT,CASSLGPSHSNQPQHF
TRBJ1-1,once,TRBV4-1,.,TGCGCCAGCAGCGAAGTGGGGGCGTCAGCTTTCTTT,CASSEVGASAFF
TRBJ1-2,once,TRBV7-2,.,TGTGCCAGCAGCTTGCTTTCGACAGACCCCATAGGAGGCTACACCTTC,CASSLLSTDPIGGYTF
TRBJ2-1,.,TRBV7-9,TRBD2,TGTGCCAGCCGCCAGCGGGGGGCCGGTGAGCAGTTCTTC,CASRQRGAGEQFF
TRBJ2-3,.,TRBV5-1,TRBD2,TGCGCCAGCAGCTTGGGGGCGGGAGGGCCGACAGATACGCAGTATTTT,CASSLGAGGPTDTQYF
TRBJ1-5,.,TRBV18,.,TGTGCCAGCTCCCCATCGCGGAGCAATCAGCCCCAGCATTTT,CASSPSRSNQPQHF
TRBJ2-3,.,TRBV7-2,.,TGTGCCAGCAGCCCCCCTGCGGGACTCTCCACAGATACGCAGTATTTT,CASSPPAGLSTDTQYF
TRBJ1-2,.,TRBV6-6,.,TGTGCCAGTTTTTCGACTGGCTCGGGGGGCTACACCTTC,CASFSTGSGGYTF
TRBJ1-1,.,TRBV11-3,.,TGTGCCAGCAGCCTGAGTGGAGGCAACACTGAAGCTTTCTTT,CASSLSGGNTEAFF
TRBJ1-2,.,TRBV2,TRBD1,TGTGCCAGCGACAGGGGAGGGCGTTCTAACTATGGCTACACCTTC,CASDRGGRSNYGYTF
TRBJ1-5,.,TRBV19,.,TGTGCCAGTAGTATCAGGGTCGGTCAGCCCCAGCATTTT,CASSIRVGQPQHF
TRBJ1-6,few,TRBV19,.,TGTGCCAGTAAAGCAGACCGCTACAATTCACCCCTCCACTTT,CASKADRYNSPLHF
TRBJ1-1,.,TRBV7-3,.,TGTGCCAGCAGCTCAACCAGTAGCACTGAAGCTTTCTTT,CASSSTSSTEAFF
TRBJ2-7,.,TRBV29-1,.,TGCAGCGTTGCTTACAGCAACGAGCAGTACTTC,CSVAYSNEQYF
TRBJ1-3,.,TRBV6-5,TRBD1,TGTGCCAGCACCGACAGGGGGTCTGGAAACACCATATATTTT,CASTDRGSGNTIYF
TRBJ2-7,.,TRBV5-4,.,TGTGCCAGCAGTCCCGGGAATAGATACGAGCAGTACTTC,CASSPGNRYEQYF
TRBJ2-5,.,TRBV6-5,TRBD1,TGTGCCAGCAGTTCGGGGACAGGGGAAGAGACCCAGTACTTC,CASSSGTGEETQYF
TRBJ2-3,.,TRBV28,.,TGTGCCAGCAGACCATATCTACCAGGGGATACAGATACGCAGTATTTT,CASRPYLPGDTDTQYF
TRBJ2-7,.,TRBV10-3,.,TGTGCCATCAGTGAATGGGGGCAGGACGAGCAGTACTTC,CAISEWGQDEQYF
TRBJ1-1,.,TRBV7-2,.,TGTGCCAGCAGCCCAGAGGCCAGGGGAGACACTGAAGCTTTCTTT,CASSPEARGDTEAFF
TRBJ1-3,.,TRBV19,.,TGTGCCAGTAGTATCTACGGAAACACCATATATTTT,CASSIYGNTIYF